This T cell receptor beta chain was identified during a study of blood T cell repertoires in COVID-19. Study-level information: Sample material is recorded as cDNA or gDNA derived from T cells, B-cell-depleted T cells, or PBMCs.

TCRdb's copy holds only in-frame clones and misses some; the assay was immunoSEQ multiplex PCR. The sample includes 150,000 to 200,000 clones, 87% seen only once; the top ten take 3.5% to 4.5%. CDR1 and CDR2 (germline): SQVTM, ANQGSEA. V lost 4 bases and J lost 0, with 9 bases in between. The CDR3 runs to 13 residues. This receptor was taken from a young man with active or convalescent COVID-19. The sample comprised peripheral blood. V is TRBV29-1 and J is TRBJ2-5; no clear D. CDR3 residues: CSVVVRNQETQYF. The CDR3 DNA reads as TGCAGCGTTGTCGTGCGGAACCAAGAGACCCAGTACTTC.